The 32 T cell receptor beta chains presented below share a single source sample, sequenced in a study of blood T cell repertoires in COVID-19. The protocol was immunoSEQ multiplex PCR, while the TCRdb copy is restricted to in-frame clones and leaves out a portion. The sample holds under 150,000 clones, 84% seen once. Sequenced material: PBMCs or T cells enriched from blood (not recorded which). The receptors here all came from a woman in her forties or fifties who had been exposed to COVID-19.

CDR3 bases: TGTGCCAGCAGCTCCGGAGCCTACAATGAGCAGTTCTTC. Protein product: CASSSGAYNEQFF. The chain links TRBV5-6 to TRBJ2-1; D is ambiguous. V lost 3 bases, J lost 2 bases, and 6 bases lay in between. The germline V gene has CDR1 SGHDT and CDR2 YYEEEE. The CDR3 loop spans 13 amino acids.

This chain links TRBV4-3 with TRBJ2-3; possible D gene TRBD1, 5 bases. Germline CDR1 reads LGHNA; CDR2 reads YSLEER. The V gene lost 5 bases and the J gene lost 0 bases, with 15 bases spanning the gap. The CDR3 has 16 residues. The CDR3 loop is CASSSQEFASTDTQYF. The CDR3 region has the DNA TGCGCCAGCAGCTCACAGGAGTTTGCTAGCACAGATACGCAGTATTTT.

The rearrangement links TRBV5-1 to TRBJ2-7, with no clear D. There are 15 residues in the CDR3. The ends were cut back, 3 bases at V and 6 bases at J, with 19 bases in the middle. Germline CDR1 is SGHRS and CDR2 is YFSETQ. This CDR3 is CASSSPSRLSSEQYF. The CDR3 DNA follows: TGCGCCAGCAGCTCGCCCTCCCGTTTAAGCTCCGAGCAGTACTTC.

This clone was recorded once. V and J are TRBV20-1 and TRBJ2-7; 8 bases map to TRBD1. The germline V gene has CDR1 DFQATT and CDR2 SNEGSKA (reference sequence). Trimming at V came to 3 bases and at J to 2 bases, leaving 21 bases not matched to a gene. The CDR3 spans 19 residues. The CDR3 nucleotides are TGCAGTGCTAGTGGGGGAAGGACAGGGTCATTAGGAGGGACCTACGAGCAGTACTTC. Translation gives CSASGGRTGSLGGTYEQYF.

This clone came up once. The V gene is TRBV19, the J gene TRBJ1-5; D is possibly TRBD1 (5 bases). The CDR3 loop spans 18 amino acids. The V gene's germline CDR1 is LNHDA and CDR2 SQIVND (reference sequence). Trimming removed 3 bases from V and 5 bases from J, with 23 bases in between. CDR3 sequence: CASSIPGLTSLGDQPQHF. CDR3 nucleotide sequence: TGTGCCAGTAGTATTCCGGGACTCACGAGCTTAGGAGATCAGCCCCAGCATTTT.

The V and J genes are TRBV27 and TRBJ2-1; the match to TRBD2 covers 11 bases. The germline gives CDR1 MNHEY, CDR2 SMNVEV (reference sequence). V shed 6 bases and J 5 bases; nucleotides not matched to a gene: 6. This CDR3 contains 15 residues. For the CDR3, the DNA is TGTGCCAGCAGCTATATGGGACTAGCGGACAATGAGCAGTTCTTC. Translation gives CASSYMGLADNEQFF.

This clone was seen once. The gene calls are TRBV5-6 and TRBJ1-6, with D tentatively TRBD1 (5 bases). The germline CDR1 and CDR2 sequences are SGHDT and YYEEEE. The CDR3 consists of 16 residues. Trimming removed 3 bases from V and 7 bases from J, with 17 bases in between. In DNA form, the CDR3 reads TGTGCCAGCAGCTCCGCGGGAGGCAGGGTCAATTCACCCCTCCACTTT. It encodes CASSSAGGRVNSPLHF.

The sample holds one count of this clone. The rearrangement joins TRBV2 to TRBJ1-2; D not certain. Trimming took off 9 bases at V and 4 bases at J, with 12 bases between the two ends. The CDR3 runs 12 residues. Germline values: CDR1 SNHLY, CDR2 FYNNEI. The CDR3 loop reads CARKQRSYGYTF. The CDR3 DNA follows: TGTGCCAGGAAACAGCGGAGCTATGGCTACACCTTC.

This clone was seen more than once but under ten times. V gene TRBV5-1 combines with J gene TRBJ1-2; D not certain. Between the trimmed V and J ends, which lost 0 bases and 4 bases, there was a span of 10 bases. CDR1 and CDR2 (germline): SGHRS, YFSETQ. The CDR3 sequence is 14 residues long. CDR3 bases: TGCGCCAGCAGCTTGGAGGCGGTTAGCTATGGCTACACCTTC. It yields the protein CASSLEAVSYGYTF.

The chain recombines TRBV14 with TRBJ2-3; TRBD1 matches 8 bases. The junction had 18 bases not matched to a gene; V was cut back by 4 bases and J by 6 bases. Germline-derived CDR1 and CDR2 are SGHDN and FVKESK. This CDR3 region has 18 residues. The CDR3 sequence: CASSPLIGQGAMADTQYF. The CDR3 region has the DNA TGTGCCAGCAGCCCCCTCATCGGGCAGGGGGCAATGGCTGATACGCAGTATTTT.

The chain has TRBV5-4 and TRBJ1-1, with a weak D call TRBD1 (5 bases). CDR3 size: 13 residues. Per the germline V gene, CDR1 is SGHNT and CDR2 is YYREEE (reference sequence). V was cut by 3 bases and J by 11 bases, with 17 bases left in between. CDR3 protein: CASSSLPREAAFF. In DNA, the CDR3 is TGTGCCAGCAGCTCCCTCCCCAGGGAGGCGGCTTTCTTT.

In this sample, this clone turned up a few times. This chain links TRBV3-1 (or the pseudogene TRBV3-2) with TRBJ1-4; D remains ambiguous. Germline CDR1 is LGHDT and CDR2 is YNNKEL (reference sequence). This CDR3 comprises 13 residues. The V end lost 4 bases, the J end lost 4 bases, and 7 bases lay between the germline ends. The CDR3 DNA reads TGTGCCAGCAGCCGCGGTCTTAATGAAAAACTGTTTTTT. Translation gives CASSRGLNEKLFF.

This clone was observed a single time. This rearrangement joins TRBV29-1 to TRBJ1-1; the D gene is possibly TRBD1 (6 bases). V shed 4 bases and J shed 6 bases, with 15 bases lying between them. The CDR3 is made up of 13 amino acids. The germline gives CDR1 SQVTM, CDR2 ANQGSEA. This CDR3 reads CSVGSQGPPEAFF. The CDR3 nucleotides read TGCAGCGTTGGATCACAGGGTCCCCCTGAAGCTTTCTTT. Using reference TRBV29-1 and TRBJ1-1 for the parts outside the CDR3, the full variable domain is SAVISQKPSRDICQRGTSLTIQCQVDSQVTMMFWYRQQPGQSLTLIATANQGSEATYESGFVIDKFPISRPNLTFSTLTVSNMSPEDSSIYLCSVGSQGPPEAFFGQGTRLTVV.

CDR3 residues: CAIRDRSGNTIYF. In DNA form, the CDR3 reads TGTGCCATCAGGGACAGGTCTGGAAACACCATATATTTT. V is TRBV10-3 and J is TRBJ1-3; 7 positions agree with TRBD1. Germline CDR1 is ENHRY and CDR2 is SYGVKD. The CDR3 extends over 13 amino acids. With 6 bases clipped from V and 1 base from J, the junction kept 0 bases outside the gene matches.

The V and J genes are TRBV5-1 and TRBJ2-5; TRBD1 matches at 9 bases. CDR1 is SGHRS and CDR2 is YFSETQ in the germline V gene. V lost 4 bases, J lost 2 bases, and 6 bases stayed unmatched. The CDR3 is 15 residues long. CDR3 in amino acids: CASSPGTGRQETQYF. The CDR3 DNA reads TGCGCCAGCAGCCCGGGGACAGGGAGGCAAGAGACCCAGTACTTC.

The chain recombines TRBV12-3 or TRBV12-4 with TRBJ1-1, with TRBD1 as a possible D gene (5 bases). The CDR3 sequence is 11 residues long. V was clipped by 6 bases and J by 11 bases, with 13 bases between them. The CDR3 DNA follows: TGTGCCAGCAGCCGAGGACAAGGGGCTTTCTTT. Encoded protein: CASSRGQGAFF.

This rearrangement joins TRBV10-3 to TRBJ2-1; 8 nucleotides match TRBD2. J was trimmed by 2 bases and V by 2 bases; bases with no gene match: 2. CDR3 length: 15 amino acids. Germline CDR1 and CDR2: ENHRY and SYGVKD. CDR3 amino acids: CAISEREGPYNEQFF. CDR3 DNA: TGTGCCATCAGTGAGCGGGAGGGGCCCTACAATGAGCAGTTCTTC.

This chain links TRBV12-3 or TRBV12-4 with TRBJ1-1; no definite D call. The CDR3 consists of 13 residues. The V gene lost 6 bases and the J gene lost 11 bases, with 19 bases spanning the gap. CDR3 nucleotide sequence: TGTGCCAGCAGCCTAGAGATCTCGAACCGGGCTTTCTTT. It translates to CASSLEISNRAFF.

V is TRBV6-6 and J is TRBJ1-2, with TRBD1 matching 10 bases. The CDR3 spans 16 residues. Losses at the gene ends were 6 bases for V and 3 bases for J; bases not matched to a gene: 10. Per germline, CDR1 MNHNY and CDR2 SVGAGI (reference sequence). In DNA, the CDR3 is TGTGCCAGCAGAAACCCGGGACAGGGGTTTGACTATGGCTACACCTTC. Protein sequence: CASRNPGQGFDYGYTF.

V and J are TRBV10-2 and TRBJ2-2, with 8 positions matching TRBD1. The CDR3 runs to 14 residues. J lost 2 bases, V lost 8 bases, and 4 bases had no gene match. Germline CDR1 is WSHSY and CDR2 is SAAADI. The CDR3 DNA is TGCGCCAGCCTGGACAGGGCCAACACCGGGGAGCTGTTTTTT. Protein: CASLDRANTGELFF.

The chain uses TRBV28 and TRBJ1-5; D is ambiguous. This CDR3 is built from 14 residues. Germline CDR1 MDHEN, CDR2 SYDVKM. The V end lost 2 bases, the J end lost 4 bases, and 9 bases lay between the germline ends. CDR3 protein: CASSLLSPNQPQHF. The CDR3 coding sequence is TGTGCCAGCAGTTTACTGAGCCCGAATCAGCCCCAGCATTTT.

This clone was picked up one time. V gene TRBV9 combines with J gene TRBJ2-7; the D gene is possibly TRBD2 (6 bases). Trimming pared 0 bases from V and 4 bases from J, leaving 11 bases between. CDR1 is SGDLS, CDR2 YYNGEE, per germline. The CDR3 extends over 14 amino acids. Written as DNA, the CDR3 is TGTGCCAGCAGCGTAGGTGTCGGGAGTTACGAGCAGTACTTC. It yields the protein CASSVGVGSYEQYF. Based on the CDR3 plus reference TRBV9 and TRBJ2-7, the full variable domain is DSGVTQTPKHLITATGQRVTLRCSPRSGDLSVYWYQQSLDQGLQFLIQYYNGEERAKGNILERFSAQQFPDLHSELNLSSLELGDSALYFCASSVGVGSYEQYFGPGTRLTVT.

In nucleotides, the CDR3 is TGTGCCAGCAGAGTCCTAGCGGGAAACACCGGGGAGCTGTTTTTT. Residues: CASRVLAGNTGELFF. The V call is TRBV5-4, the J call TRBJ2-2, with 9 nucleotides matching TRBD2. From germline, CDR1 is SGHNT and CDR2 YYREEE (reference sequence). Unmatched junction bases numbered 4, after V lost 5 bases and J lost 2 bases. CDR3 length equals 15 residues.

The chain recombines TRBV12-3 or TRBV12-4 with TRBJ1-2; no clear D. The CDR3 length is 13 residues. Between the trimmed V and J ends, which lost 3 bases and 6 bases, there was a span of 11 bases. CDR3 sequence: CASSLLRTDGYTF. As DNA, the CDR3 is TGTGCCAGCAGTTTGTTACGAACGGATGGCTACACCTTC.

The table lists this clone with a few counts. V and J are TRBV5-1 and TRBJ2-5, with 7 bases fitting TRBD2. The CDR3 runs to 15 residues. CDR1 is SGHRS and CDR2 is YFSETQ in the germline V gene. V was clipped by 4 bases and J by 5 bases; unmatched bases: 11. The chain's CDR3 is CASSVSRSGRETQYF. The CDR3 bases are TGCGCCAGCAGCGTCAGTCGGTCCGGGAGGGAGACCCAGTACTTC.

This chain connects TRBV5-8 to TRBJ2-2, with D uncertain. Per germline, CDR1 SGHTS and CDR2 YDEGEE. This CDR3 contains 15 residues. V lost 0 bases, J lost 7 bases, and 13 bases lay in between. The CDR3 is CASSLDPVVGGELFF. The CDR3 coding sequence is TGTGCCAGCAGCTTGGACCCGGTGGTTGGCGGGGAGCTGTTTTTT.

V and J are TRBV27 and TRBJ1-2; TRBD1 agrees at 8 bases. This CDR3 is built from 13 residues. The germline CDR1 and CDR2 sequences are MNHEY and SMNVEV (reference sequence). Trimming removed 4 bases from V and 5 bases from J; junction bases left unmatched: 3. Here the CDR3 DNA reads TGTGCCAGCAGTTCCAGACAGGGGTATGGCTACACCTTC. It translates to CASSSRQGYGYTF.

This clone occurred a few times. The rearrangement joins TRBV13 to TRBJ2-4; 12 nucleotides match TRBD1. Unmatched junction bases numbered 8, after V lost 5 bases and J lost 3 bases. CDR1 PRHDT and CDR2 FYEKMQ come from the germline V gene (reference sequence). The CDR3 loop spans 17 amino acids. The CDR3 DNA is TGTGCCAGCAGCACCGCGGGACAGGGGGCATACAAAAACATTCAGTACTTC. Its protein product is CASSTAGQGAYKNIQYF.

V and J are TRBV9 and TRBJ2-3; D unclear. The V gene's germline CDR1 is SGDLS and CDR2 YYNGEE. This CDR3 region has 13 residues. Trimming took 7 bases from V and 2 from J, leaving 11 bases between them. CDR3 DNA: TGTGCCAGCGCAGTACAACCCACAGATACGCAGTATTTT. Protein product: CASAVQPTDTQYF.

Points on this clone: Within the sample, other DNA sequences also encode this same CDR3. This chain connects TRBV7-2 to TRBJ1-2; 8 positions agree with TRBD1. Looked up from germline, CDR1 is SGHTA and CDR2 is FQGNSA. CDR3 size: 13 residues. With 1 base clipped from V and 7 bases from J, the junction kept 2 bases outside the gene matches. In nucleotides, the CDR3 is TGTGCCAGCAGCTTAGGACAGGGGCTTGGCTACACCTTC. Its protein product is CASSLGQGLGYTF.

This clone was seen a single time. The chain recombines TRBV18 with TRBJ2-1, with 9 bases identical to TRBD1. V lost 3 bases to trimming and J lost 6 bases; unmatched junction nucleotides: 9. CDR1 and CDR2 from the germline V gene are KGHSH and LQKENI. The CDR3 is 16 residues long. CDR3 DNA: TGTGCCAGCTCACCCAGCAACCCGGGACAGGGCAATGAGCAGTTCTTC. This translates into CASSPSNPGQGNEQFF.

The chain employs TRBV5-6 and TRBJ1-2, with D possibly TRBD1 on 6 matching bases. V shed 4 bases and J shed 0 bases, with 19 bases lying between them. Germline values: CDR1 SGHDT, CDR2 YYEEEE. The CDR3 has 17 residues. CDR3 residues: CASSTQDNRVPNYGYTF. The CDR3 nucleotides read TGTGCCAGCAGCACTCAAGATAACAGGGTGCCTAACTATGGCTACACCTTC.